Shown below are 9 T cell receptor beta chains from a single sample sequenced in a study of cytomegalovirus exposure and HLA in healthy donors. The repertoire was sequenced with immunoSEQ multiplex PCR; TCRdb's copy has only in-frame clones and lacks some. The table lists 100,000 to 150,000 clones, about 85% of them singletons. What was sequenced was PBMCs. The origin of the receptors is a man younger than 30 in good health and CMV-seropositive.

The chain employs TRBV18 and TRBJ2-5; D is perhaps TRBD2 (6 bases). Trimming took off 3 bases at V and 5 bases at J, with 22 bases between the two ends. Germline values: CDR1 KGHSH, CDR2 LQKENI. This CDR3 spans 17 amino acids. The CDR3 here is CASSPTGGVGLVETQYF. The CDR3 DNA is TGTGCCAGCTCACCGACGGGCGGGGTCGGGTTAGTGGAGACCCAGTACTTC.

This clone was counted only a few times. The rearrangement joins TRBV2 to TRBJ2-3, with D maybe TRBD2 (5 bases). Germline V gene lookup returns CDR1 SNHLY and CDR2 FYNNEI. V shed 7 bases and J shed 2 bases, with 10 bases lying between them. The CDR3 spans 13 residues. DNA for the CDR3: TGTGCCAGCACCCGGGGTACCACAGATACGCAGTATTTT. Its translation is CASTRGTTDTQYF. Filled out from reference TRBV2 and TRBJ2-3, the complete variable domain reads EPEVTQTPSHQVTQMGQEVILRCVPISNHLYFYWYRQILGQKVEFLVSFYNNEISEKSEIFDDQFSVERPDGSNFTLKIRSTKLEDSAMYFCASTRGTTDTQYFGPGTRLTVL.

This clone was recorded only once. CDR3 nucleotide sequence: TGTGCCAGCAGCCAAGCAAGTGGACTTCGCTACAATGAGCAGTTCTTC. Translating it yields CASSQASGLRYNEQFF. The rearrangement uses TRBV14 and TRBJ2-1, with D perhaps TRBD2 (5 bases). Germline loops: CDR1 SGHDN, CDR2 FVKESK. CDR3 length equals 16 residues. The V end lost 1 base, the J end lost 3 bases, and 13 bases lay between the germline ends. Full variable domain (remainder filled in from reference TRBV14 and TRBJ2-1): EAGVTQFPSHSVIEKGQTVTLRCDPISGHDNLYWYRRVMGKEIKFLLHFVKESKQDESGMPNNRFLAERTGGTYSTLKVQPAELEDSGVYFCASSQASGLRYNEQFFGPGTRLTVL.

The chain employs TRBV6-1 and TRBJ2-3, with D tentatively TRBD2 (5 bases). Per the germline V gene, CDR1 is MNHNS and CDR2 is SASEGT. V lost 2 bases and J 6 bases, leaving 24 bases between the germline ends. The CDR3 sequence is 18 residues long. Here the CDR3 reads CASSEQAFSRVLSDTQYF. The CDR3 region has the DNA TGTGCCAGCAGTGAACAGGCTTTTTCGCGGGTGTTGTCGGATACGCAGTATTTT.

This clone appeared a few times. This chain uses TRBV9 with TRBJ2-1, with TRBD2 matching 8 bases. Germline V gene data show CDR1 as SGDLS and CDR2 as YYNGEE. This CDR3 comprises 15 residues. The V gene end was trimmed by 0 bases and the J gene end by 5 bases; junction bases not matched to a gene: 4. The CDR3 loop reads CASSVGVAGNNEQFF. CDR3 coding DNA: TGTGCCAGCAGCGTAGGAGTAGCGGGGAACAATGAGCAGTTCTTC.

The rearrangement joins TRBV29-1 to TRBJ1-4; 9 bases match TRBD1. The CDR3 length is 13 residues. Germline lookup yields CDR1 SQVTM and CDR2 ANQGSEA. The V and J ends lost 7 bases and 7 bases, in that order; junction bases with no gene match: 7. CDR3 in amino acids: CSGRTGVSEKLFF. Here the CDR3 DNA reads TGCAGCGGTAGGACAGGGGTGTCTGAAAAACTGTTTTTT.

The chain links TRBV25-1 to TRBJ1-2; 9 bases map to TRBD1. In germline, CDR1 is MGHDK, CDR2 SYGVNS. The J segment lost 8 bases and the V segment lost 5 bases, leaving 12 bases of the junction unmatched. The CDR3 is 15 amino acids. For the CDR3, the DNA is TGTGCCAGCAGTCCTAGGGGGGACAGGGCTATCGGCTACACCTTC. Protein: CASSPRGDRAIGYTF.

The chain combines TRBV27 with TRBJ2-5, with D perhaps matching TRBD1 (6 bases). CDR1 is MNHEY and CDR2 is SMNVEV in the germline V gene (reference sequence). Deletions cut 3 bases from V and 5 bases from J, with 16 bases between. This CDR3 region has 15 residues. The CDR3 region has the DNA TGTGCCAGCAGTTTTCACAACAGGGATCGGGAGACCCAGTACTTC. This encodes CASSFHNRDRETQYF.

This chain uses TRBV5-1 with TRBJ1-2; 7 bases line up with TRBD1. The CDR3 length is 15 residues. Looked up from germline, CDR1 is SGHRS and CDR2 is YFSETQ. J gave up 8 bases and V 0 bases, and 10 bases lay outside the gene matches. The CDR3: CASSLEGGQVRGYTF. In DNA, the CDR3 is TGCGCCAGCAGCTTGGAGGGCGGACAGGTCCGCGGCTACACCTTC. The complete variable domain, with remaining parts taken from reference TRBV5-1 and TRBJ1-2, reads KAGVTQTPRYLIKTRGQQVTLSCSPISGHRSVSWYQQTPGQGLQFLFEYFSETQRNKGNFPGRFSGRQFSNSRSEMNVSTLELGDSALYLCASSLEGGQVRGYTFGSGTRLTVV.